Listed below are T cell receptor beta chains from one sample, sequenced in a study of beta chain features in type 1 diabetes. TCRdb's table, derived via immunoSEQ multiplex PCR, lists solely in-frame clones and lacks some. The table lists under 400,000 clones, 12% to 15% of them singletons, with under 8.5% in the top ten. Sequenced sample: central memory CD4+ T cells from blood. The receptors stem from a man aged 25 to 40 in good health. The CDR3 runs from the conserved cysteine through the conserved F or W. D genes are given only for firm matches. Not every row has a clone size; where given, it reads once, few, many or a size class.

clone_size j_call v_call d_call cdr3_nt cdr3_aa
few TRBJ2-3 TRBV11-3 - TGTGCCAGCAGCCTTGGAGAGGGGGGGACCACAGATACGCAGTATTTT CASSLGEGGTTDTQYF
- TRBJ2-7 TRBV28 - TGTGCCAGCAGTTTGGTGGCAGTGATCCACGAGCAGTACTTC CASSLVAVIHEQYF
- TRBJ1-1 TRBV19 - TGTGCCAGTAACATGAGTGGGGGACGAGCTTTCTTT CASNMSGGRAFF
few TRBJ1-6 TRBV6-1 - TGTGCCAGCAGTTTGGGGTTATCCGATAATTCACCCCTCCACTTT CASSLGLSDNSPLHF
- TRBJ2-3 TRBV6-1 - TGTGCCAGCAGCTTCAGGGTTAGCACAGATACGCAGTATTTT CASSFRVSTDTQYF
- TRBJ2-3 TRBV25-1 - TGTGCCAGCAGTCCCGGGACAACCAACACAGATACGCAGTATTTT CASSPGTTNTDTQYF
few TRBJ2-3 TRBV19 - TGTGCCGTCGACTCGGGGCGGATGACAGATACGCAGTATTTT CAVDSGRMTDTQYF
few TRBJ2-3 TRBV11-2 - TGTGCCAGCAGCTTACTAGCGGATACGCAGTATTTT CASSLLADTQYF
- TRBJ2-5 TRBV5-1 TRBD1 TGCGCCAGCAGCCAAGGACAGGGTTTGGAGACCCAGTACTTC CASSQGQGLETQYF
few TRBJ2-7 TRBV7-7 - TGCGCCAGCAGCCAACCCCTAGCTACCTACGAGCAGTACTTC CASSQPLATYEQYF
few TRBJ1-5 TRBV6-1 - TGTGCCAGCACTGAAGGACTTGCCGGGAATCAGCCCCAGCATTTT CASTEGLAGNQPQHF
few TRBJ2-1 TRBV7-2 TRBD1 TGTGCCAGCAGCTCTGGACAGGGCTCCTACAATGAGCAGTTCTTC CASSSGQGSYNEQFF
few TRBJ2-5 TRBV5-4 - TGTGCCAGCAGCGCTCAGACGGAGAAAGAGACCCAGTACTTC CASSAQTEKETQYF
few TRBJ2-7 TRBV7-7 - TGTGCCAGCAGCTTCTGGACCGGTGTCTCCTACGAGCAGTACTTC CASSFWTGVSYEQYF
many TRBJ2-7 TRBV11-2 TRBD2 TGTGCCAGCAGCTTACCCCCCTCCGGACTAGCGGGGTCTTCCTACGAGCAGTACTTC CASSLPPSGLAGSSYEQYF
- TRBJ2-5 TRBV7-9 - TGTGCCAGCAGTTATCGACTGGAAGTAGAGACCCAGTACTTC CASSYRLEVETQYF
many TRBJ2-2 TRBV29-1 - TGCAGCGCCCGGACTGGGGGAACCGGGGAGCTGTTTTTT CSARTGGTGELFF
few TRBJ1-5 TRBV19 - TGTGCCAGTAGCACCCAGGCGAATCAGCCCCAGCATTTT CASSTQANQPQHF
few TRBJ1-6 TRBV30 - TGTGCCTGGAGCGCCCAGGACCTGTACTTGCGCTTT CAWSAQDLYLRF
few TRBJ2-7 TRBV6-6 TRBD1 TGTGCCAGTGTCGGACAGGGGTTCCACGAGCAGTACTTC CASVGQGFHEQYF
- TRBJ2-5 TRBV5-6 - TGTGCCAGCAGCTTGAGGGGCTGGGCGGTCCAAGAGACCCAGTACTTC CASSLRGWAVQETQYF
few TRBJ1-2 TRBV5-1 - TGCGCCAGCAGCTTTGATGGGAACTATGGCTACACCTTC CASSFDGNYGYTF
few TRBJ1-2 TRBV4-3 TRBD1 TGCGCCAGCAGCCAAGAGGGCGGGACAGGGAGTGGCTACACCTTC CASSQEGGTGSGYTF